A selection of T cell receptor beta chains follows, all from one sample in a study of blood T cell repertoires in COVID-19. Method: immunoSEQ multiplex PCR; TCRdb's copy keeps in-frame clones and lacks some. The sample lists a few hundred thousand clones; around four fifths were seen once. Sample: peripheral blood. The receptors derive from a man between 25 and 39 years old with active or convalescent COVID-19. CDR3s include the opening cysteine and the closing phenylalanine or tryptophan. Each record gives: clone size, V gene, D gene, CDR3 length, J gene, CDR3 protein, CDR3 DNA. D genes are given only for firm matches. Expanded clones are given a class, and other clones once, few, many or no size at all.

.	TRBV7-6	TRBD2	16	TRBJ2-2	CASSLKSSGYTGELFF	TGTGCCAGCAGCTTAAAGTCTAGCGGCTACACCGGGGAGCTGTTTTTT
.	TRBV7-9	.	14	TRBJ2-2	CASSLDRNTGELFF	TGTGCCAGCAGCTTAGACAGGAACACCGGGGAGCTGTTTTTT
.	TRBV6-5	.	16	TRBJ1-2	CASSYSEGGTNYGYTF	TGTGCCAGCAGTTACTCGGAAGGGGGAACGAACTATGGCTACACCTTC
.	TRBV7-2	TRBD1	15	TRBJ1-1	CASSLQGQGSTEAFF	TGTGCCAGCAGCTTACAAGGACAGGGAAGCACTGAAGCTTTCTTT
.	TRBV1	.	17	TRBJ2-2	CTSSQERPDRFTGELFF	TGCACCAGCAGCCAAGAAAGGCCGGACAGATTCACCGGGGAGCTGTTTTTT
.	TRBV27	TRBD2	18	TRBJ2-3	CASSLAAGAYFSTDTQYF	TGTGCCAGCAGTTTAGCAGCGGGGGCCTATTTTAGCACAGATACGCAGTATTTT
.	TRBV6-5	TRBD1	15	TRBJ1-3	CASSPDRGSGNTIYF	TGTGCCAGCAGTCCGGACAGGGGCTCTGGAAACACCATATATTTT
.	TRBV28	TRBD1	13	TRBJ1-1	CASSSGTERRAFF	TGTGCCAGCAGTTCTGGGACAGAGAGGCGAGCTTTCTTT
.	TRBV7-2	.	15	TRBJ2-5	CASSGAGRGQETQYF	TGTGCCAGCAGCGGGGCCGGGCGGGGCCAAGAGACCCAGTACTTC
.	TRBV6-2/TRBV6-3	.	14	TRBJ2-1	CASSYGGGADEQFF	TGTGCCAGCAGTTACGGTGGGGGGGCAGATGAGCAGTTCTTC
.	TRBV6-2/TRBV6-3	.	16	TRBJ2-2	CASSYSGTPQPGELFF	TGTGCCAGCAGTTACTCTGGGACACCTCAGCCCGGGGAGCTGTTTTTT
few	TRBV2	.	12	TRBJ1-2	CASSGENYGYTF	TGTGCCAGCTCGGGGGAGAACTATGGCTACACCTTC
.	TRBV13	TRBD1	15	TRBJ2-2	CASRYTGGGTGELFF	TGTGCCAGCAGGTATACAGGGGGCGGCACCGGGGAGCTGTTTTTT
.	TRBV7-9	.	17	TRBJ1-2	CASSLPGETIPTYGYTF	TGTGCCAGCAGCTTACCCGGGGAAACCATCCCAACTTATGGCTACACCTTC
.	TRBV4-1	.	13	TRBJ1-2	CASSQGGGYGYTF	TGCGCCAGCAGCCAGGGGGGAGGCTATGGCTACACCTTC
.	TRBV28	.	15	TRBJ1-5	CASRRTEYSNQPQHF	TGTGCCAGCAGACGGACAGAGTATAGCAATCAGCCCCAGCATTTT
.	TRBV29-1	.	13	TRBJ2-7	CSVVGGPTGEQYF	TGCAGCGTTGTAGGCGGCCCCACGGGGGAGCAGTACTTC
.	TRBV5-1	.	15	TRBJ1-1	CASRESGIMNTEAFF	TGCGCCAGCCGGGAATCCGGTATTATGAACACTGAAGCTTTCTTT
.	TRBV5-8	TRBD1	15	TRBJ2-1	CASSLDRGPYNEQFF	TGTGCCAGCAGCCTAGACAGGGGCCCCTACAATGAGCAGTTCTTC
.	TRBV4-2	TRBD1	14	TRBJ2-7	CASSPGQSSYEQYF	TGTGCCAGCAGCCCGGGACAGAGCTCCTACGAGCAGTACTTC
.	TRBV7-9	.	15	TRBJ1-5	CASSLDTISNQPQHF	TGTGCCAGCAGCTTAGACACCATTAGCAATCAGCCCCAGCATTTT
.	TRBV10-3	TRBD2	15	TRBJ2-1	CAISVAGGQLNEQFF	TGTGCCATCAGTGTTGCGGGGGGGCAACTCAATGAGCAGTTCTTC
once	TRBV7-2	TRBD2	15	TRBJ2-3	CASSLRLAGADTQYF	TGTGCCAGCAGCTTACGACTAGCGGGAGCAGATACGCAGTATTTT
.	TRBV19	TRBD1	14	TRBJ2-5	CATRDRGRGETQYF	TGTGCCACCAGGGACAGGGGGCGCGGGGAGACCCAGTACTTC
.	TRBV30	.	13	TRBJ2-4	CAWSVLAKNIQYF	TGTGCCTGGAGTGTACTAGCCAAAAACATTCAGTACTTC
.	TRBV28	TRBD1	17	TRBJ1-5	CASSLVFQDRGVQPQHF	TGTGCCAGCAGTTTAGTCTTCCAGGACAGGGGTGTTCAGCCCCAGCATTTT
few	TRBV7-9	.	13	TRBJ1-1	CASSLTGGTEAFF	TGTGCCAGCAGCTTAACGGGTGGCACTGAAGCTTTCTTT
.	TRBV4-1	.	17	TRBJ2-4	CASSQDRGGTGKNIQYF	TGCGCCAGCAGCCAAGATCGTGGCGGGACGGGCAAAAACATTCAGTACTTC
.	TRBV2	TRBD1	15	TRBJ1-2	CASSEEGTGGYGYTF	TGTGCCAGCAGTGAAGAGGGGACAGGGGGCTATGGCTACACCTTC
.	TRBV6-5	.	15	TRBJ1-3	CASRSLRSSGNTIYF	TGTGCCAGCAGATCCCTGCGGTCCTCTGGAAACACCATATATTTT
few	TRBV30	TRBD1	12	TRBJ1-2	CAWTQGARGYTF	TGTGCCTGGACCCAGGGGGCGCGGGGCTACACCTTC
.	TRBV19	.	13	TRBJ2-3	CASKELATDTQYF	TGTGCCAGTAAAGAGTTAGCGACAGATACGCAGTATTTT
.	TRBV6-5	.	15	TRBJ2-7	CASSYSGSGIGEQYF	TGTGCCAGCAGTTACTCGGGGTCCGGGATTGGCGAGCAGTACTTC
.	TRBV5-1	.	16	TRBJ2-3	CASSLRAGSSTDTQYF	TGCGCCAGCAGCTTGAGAGCGGGCAGTAGCACAGATACGCAGTATTTT
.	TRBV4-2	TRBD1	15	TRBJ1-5	CASSHPGQGSQPQHF	TGTGCCAGCAGCCACCCGGGACAGGGTAGTCAGCCCCAGCATTTT
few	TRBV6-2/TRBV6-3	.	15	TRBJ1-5	CATRPPTGLSQPQHF	TGTGCCACCAGACCTCCAACAGGGCTAAGTCAGCCCCAGCATTTT
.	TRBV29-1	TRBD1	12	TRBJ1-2	CSVRQGVNGYTF	TGCAGCGTTCGGCAGGGGGTGAATGGCTACACCTTC
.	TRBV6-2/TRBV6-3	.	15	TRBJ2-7	CASSYSAGYSYEQYF	TGTGCCAGCAGTTACTCGGCGGGGTATTCCTACGAGCAGTACTTC
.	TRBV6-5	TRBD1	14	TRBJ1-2	CASRGQGGDYGYTF	TGTGCCAGCAGGGGACAGGGAGGAGACTATGGCTACACCTTC
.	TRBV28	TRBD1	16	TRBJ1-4	CASSLPGQATNEKLFF	TGTGCCAGCAGTTTACCGGGACAGGCAACTAATGAAAAACTGTTTTTT
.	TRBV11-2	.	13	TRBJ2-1	CASSLAVYNEQFF	TGTGCCAGCAGCTTAGCGGTGTACAATGAGCAGTTCTTC